Each of the 26 T cell receptor beta chains below was sequenced from the same sample in a study of T cell repertoires in cytomegalovirus infection. TCRdb re-called the reads with MiXCR, one entry per CDR3 protein. This sample has approximately 400,000 distinct CDR3 sequences, with roughly 31% found just once. The sample was PBMCs. The receptor set was obtained from a human donor in good health (CMV status not recorded). Some clones in this sample may be carry-over from other donors' samples.

Of note for this clonotype: This clone may be a read error of a much larger clone one base away. This chain connects TRBV7-9 to TRBJ2-7; tentative D call: TRBD1 (6 bases). In germline, CDR1 is SEHNR, CDR2 FQNEAQ (reference sequence). The CDR3 spans 16 residues. V dropped 1 base and J dropped 0 bases, with 13 bases sitting between them. The CDR3 spells CASSLVQDSSSYEQYF. The CDR3 coding sequence is TGTGCCAGCAGCTTAGTCCAGGACAGTAGCTCCTACGAGCAGTACTTC. Complete variable domain (other parts from reference TRBV7-9 and TRBJ2-7): DTGVSQNPRHKITKRGQNVTFRCDPISEHNRLYWYRQTLGQGPEFLTYFQNEAQLEKSRLLSDRFSAERPKGSFSTLEIQRTEQGDSAMYLCASSLVQDSSSYEQYFGPGTRLTVT.

This clonotype showed up just a few times. CDR3 sequence reads: CASSMPPSGYTF. In DNA form, the CDR3 reads TGTGCCAGCAGCATGCCGCCGAGTGGCTACACCTTC. The J gene is TRBJ1-2, the V gene TRBV7-6; the D is unclear. CDR3 length: 12 residues. The germline V gene has CDR1 SGHVS and CDR2 FNYEAQ. Trimming left V 5 bases short and J 7 bases short, with 11 bases between.

The V gene is TRBV6-6, the J gene TRBJ2-3; 8 nucleotides align to TRBD1. After removal of 10 bases from V and 3 bases from J, the junction contained 6 bases not matched to a gene. CDR1 and CDR2 (germline): MNHNY, SVGAGI (reference sequence). The CDR3 covers 13 residues. The CDR3 protein is CATERTGTDTQYF. Written as DNA, the CDR3 is TGTGCCACCGAAAGGACAGGGACAGATACGCAGTATTTT.

The chain carries TRBV6-1 and TRBJ2-3; D possibly matches TRBD1 or TRBD2 (5 bases each). Germline CDR1 is MNHNS and CDR2 is SASEGT. Trimming pared 7 bases from V and 6 bases from J, leaving 14 bases between. CDR3 size: 13 residues. CDR3 nucleotide sequence: TGTGCCAGCAATACCGGGACCGGGGATACGCAGTATTTT. Translated, it gives CASNTGTGDTQYF.

This clonotype came up a few times. The V call is TRBV4-1, the J call TRBJ2-3; 11 positions agree with TRBD1. V shed 3 bases and J 0 bases; nucleotides not matched to a gene: 5. Germline V gene lookup returns CDR1 MGHRA and CDR2 YSYEKL. This CDR3 has 17 amino acids. The CDR3 sequence is CASSHQGQGASTDTQYF. CDR3 bases: TGCGCCAGCAGCCATCAAGGACAGGGGGCGAGCACAGATACGCAGTATTTT.

This clonotype was seen a handful of times. The CDR3 sequence: CAISESGTGDGYGYTF. The CDR3, as DNA: TGTGCCATCAGTGAGTCAGGGACAGGGGATGGCTATGGCTACACCTTC. The J gene is TRBJ1-2, the V gene TRBV10-3, with 10 bases that match TRBD1. In germline, CDR1 is ENHRY, CDR2 SYGVKD. The CDR3 runs to 16 residues. Losses at the gene ends were 0 bases for V and 4 bases for J; bases not matched to a gene: 5.

This clonotype is a singleton in its sample. In this CDR3 the conserved last residue, phenylalanine or tryptophan, is missing, so a read error is likely. The gene calls are TRBV20-1 and TRBJ1-5; tentative D call: TRBD1 (6 bases). Looked up from germline, CDR1 is DFQATT and CDR2 is SNEGSKA (reference sequence). The CDR3 sequence is 14 residues long. In DNA, the CDR3 is TGCAGCGCGGGGGGGCTGGGGGGGAATCAGCCCCAGCATTGT. Translated: CSAGGLGGNQPQHC.

Ten or more counts support this clonotype. V gene TRBV7-8 combines with J gene TRBJ1-6; TRBD1 agrees at 7 bases. Looked up from germline, CDR1 is SGHVS and CDR2 is FQNEAQ. Trimming cost V 3 bases and J 6 bases; bases outside gene matches: 2. The CDR3 is made up of 14 amino acids. CDR3 amino acids: CASSFRDSNSPLHF. The CDR3 region has the DNA TGTGCCAGCAGCTTCCGGGACAGTAATTCACCCCTCCACTTT.

This clonotype was counted only a few times. The chain couples TRBV4-1 to TRBJ1-1, with unresolved D. V was clipped by 6 bases and J by 0 bases, with 11 bases between them. Germline V gene data show CDR1 as MGHRA and CDR2 as YSYEKL. CDR3 size: 14 residues. CDR3 sequence: CASRGGPLNTEAFF. DNA of the CDR3: TGCGCCAGCAGGGGAGGTCCCTTGAACACTGAAGCTTTCTTT.

This clonotype occurred a few times. The chain combines TRBV29-1 with TRBJ1-3, with D unresolved. V lost 4 bases and J 1 base, leaving 11 bases between the germline ends. The length of the CDR3 is 14 residues. The germline V gene has CDR1 SQVTM and CDR2 ANQGSEA. In nucleotides, the CDR3 is TGCAGCGTTGCGGAGGGTTTATCTGGAAACACCATATATTTT. Protein sequence: CSVAEGLSGNTIYF.

This clonotype was seen a few times. This rearrangement joins TRBV7-3 to TRBJ2-1; no clear D gene. CDR3 size: 13 residues. V was clipped by 1 base and J by 12 bases, with 13 bases between them. Germline V gene lookup returns CDR1 SGHTA and CDR2 FQGTGA. The CDR3 region has the DNA TGTGCCAGCAGCTTAAAAGCAGGAATAGTGCAGTTCTTC. This gives the protein CASSLKAGIVQFF. Together with reference TRBV7-3 and TRBJ2-1, the CDR3 gives the full variable domain: GAGVSQTPSNKVTEKGKYVELRCDPISGHTALYWYRQSLGQGPEFLIYFQGTGAADDSGLPNDRFFAVRPEGSVSTLKIQRTERGDSAVYLCASSLKAGIVQFFGPGTRLTVL.

This clonotype was detected a few times. The chain uses TRBV7-9 and TRBJ1-1, with 9 bases identical to TRBD1. V lost 8 bases to trimming and J lost 0 bases; unmatched junction nucleotides: 16. CDR1 SEHNR and CDR2 FQNEAQ come from the germline V gene (reference sequence). CDR3 size: 18 residues. DNA of the CDR3: TGTGCCAGCTCCCCTCAATTAGGACAGGGGAAGGTGAACACTGAAGCTTTCTTT. Translation: CASSPQLGQGKVNTEAFF.

About this clonotype: The junction and the germline gene differ at one end; a read error may be behind it. The chain couples TRBV7-6 to TRBJ2-5; D tentatively reads TRBD1 or TRBD2 (6 bases each). Germline CDR1 reads SGHVS; CDR2 reads FNYEAQ. CDR3 length equals 15 residues. The CDR3 loop is CASSLEPGAQETQYF. For the CDR3, the DNA is TGTGCTAGCAGCTTAGAGCCGGGGGCCCAAGAGACCCAGTACTTC.

This clonotype was found a few times. The chain employs TRBV6-5 and TRBJ1-5; TRBD1 matches 7 bases. The CDR3 runs 15 residues. V lost 5 bases and J lost 4; bases outside the gene matches: 8. Germline V gene lookup returns CDR1 MNHEY and CDR2 SVGAGI. The chain's CDR3 is CASSLGGTANQPQHF. CDR3 coding DNA: TGTGCCAGCAGTCTGGGGGGGACAGCAAATCAGCCCCAGCATTTT.

There are many counts of this clonotype. The rearrangement uses TRBV2 and TRBJ2-1; no firm D call. The CDR3 consists of 13 residues. Germline values: CDR1 SNHLY, CDR2 FYNNEI. Deletions cut 3 bases from V and 5 bases from J, with 8 bases between. Written as DNA, the CDR3 is TGTGCCAGCAGTGAGAGACGGGACAATGAGCAGTTCTTC. This sequence encodes CASSERRDNEQFF. The entire variable domain, with the rest obtained from reference TRBV2 and TRBJ2-1, is as follows: EPEVTQTPSHQVTQMGQEVILRCVPISNHLYFYWYRQILGQKVEFLVSFYNNEISEKSEIFDDQFSVERPDGSNFTLKIRSTKLEDSAMYFCASSERRDNEQFFGPGTRLTVL.

This clonotype showed up just a few times. The chain is built from TRBV14 and TRBJ1-6, with D unclear. This CDR3 comprises 15 residues. From germline, CDR1 is SGHDN and CDR2 FVKESK. The ends were cut back, 3 bases at V and 4 bases at J, with 10 bases in the middle. The CDR3 nucleotides are TGTGCCAGCAGCCACACGAGGGAATATAATTCACCCCTCCACTTT. It is translated as CASSHTREYNSPLHF.

This clonotype was seen just once. The CDR3 here is CSVEARGAGANVLTF. In nucleotides, the CDR3 is TGCAGCGTTGAAGCCCGGGGGGCTGGGGCCAACGTCCTGACTTTC. The rearrangement joins TRBV29-1 to TRBJ2-6; TRBD2 aligns across 7 bases. The CDR3 length is 15 residues. Trimming removed 1 base from V and 2 bases from J; junction bases left unmatched: 2. CDR1 is SQVTM and CDR2 is ANQGSEA in the germline V gene.

V and J are TRBV6-6 and TRBJ2-1; 9 bases fit TRBD1. The germline CDR1 and CDR2 sequences are MNHNY and SVGAGI (reference sequence). Trimming at V came to 6 bases and at J to 2 bases, leaving 5 bases not matched to a gene. The CDR3 is 15 residues long. CDR3 sequence (DNA): TGTGCCAGCAGCTGGGACAGGGAGGCCTACAATGAGCAGTTCTTC. Amino acid sequence: CASSWDREAYNEQFF.

This clonotype appeared a few times. J is TRBJ1-1 and V is TRBV12-3 or TRBV12-4, with D possibly matching TRBD1 (6 bases). CDR3 length: 12 amino acids. V was pared by 5 bases and J by 11 bases, with 15 bases between. The CDR3 here is CASSHYTGLAFF. The CDR3, as DNA: TGTGCCAGCAGTCATTACACAGGGTTGGCTTTCTTT.

V gene TRBV29-1 combines with J gene TRBJ2-7; D uncertain. V dropped 0 bases and J dropped 6 bases, with 6 bases sitting between them. This CDR3 has 11 amino acids. Germline values: CDR1 SQVTM, CDR2 ANQGSEA. Here the CDR3 reads CSVEDALEQYF. The CDR3 DNA sequence: TGCAGCGTTGAAGATGCCCTCGAGCAGTACTTC.

V and J are TRBV27 and TRBJ2-7, with D possibly being TRBD2 (5 bases). The V gene lost 0 bases and the J gene lost 5 bases, with 8 bases spanning the gap. This CDR3 is built from 13 residues. Germline V gene sequence: CDR1 MNHEY, CDR2 SMNVEV (reference sequence). CDR3 loop: CASSLSWRNEQYF. DNA for the CDR3: TGTGCCAGCAGTTTATCCTGGAGGAACGAGCAGTACTTC.

This clonotype has more than one count but fewer than ten. The chain carries TRBV2 and TRBJ1-2; TRBD1 aligns across 8 bases. The CDR3 is made up of 19 amino acids. CDR1 and CDR2 from the germline V gene are SNHLY and FYNNEI. The V segment lost 9 bases and the J segment 2 bases; nucleotides outside the gene matches: 23. Written as DNA, the CDR3 is TGTGCCAGACTCGGGTCGGGGCGGGCAGGGGGCATGGGGAACTATGGCTACACCTTC. Translated, it gives CARLGSGRAGGMGNYGYTF.

This clonotype showed up many times. The rearrangement uses TRBV11-1 and TRBJ1-2; 7 bases match TRBD1. Germline CDR1 and CDR2: SGHAT and FQDESV (reference sequence). The CDR3 is made up of 13 amino acids. V dropped 2 bases and J dropped 4; count of bases not matched to a gene: 1. The CDR3 loop reads CASSLSGGYGYTF. CDR3 DNA sequence: TGTGCCAGCAGCTTATCAGGGGGCTATGGCTACACCTTC. The whole variable domain, remainder taken from reference TRBV11-1 and TRBJ1-2, is EAEVAQSPRYKITEKSQAVAFWCDPISGHATLYWYRQILGQGPELLVQFQDESVVDDSQLPKDRFSAERLKGVDSTLKIQPAELGDSAMYLCASSLSGGYGYTFGSGTRLTVV.

Worth noting for this clonotype: No conserved phenylalanine or tryptophan ends this CDR3, so it is likely a read error. The genes are TRBV7-6 and TRBJ2-5; D may be TRBD2 (6 bases). Germline CDR1 is SGHVS and CDR2 is FNYEAQ. The CDR3 has 17 residues. V lost 1 base and J lost 5, with 20 bases in between. This CDR3 is CASSLGRGASSFETQYL. The CDR3 bases are TGTGCCAGCAGCTTAGGGCGGGGTGCGTCTAGCTTCGAGACCCAGTACTTA.

The V gene is TRBV5-1, the J gene TRBJ1-1; the D is unclear. The germline CDR1 and CDR2 sequences are SGHRS and YFSETQ. The CDR3 contains 14 residues. V was cut by 4 bases and J by 0 bases, with 10 bases left in between. The CDR3, as DNA: TGCGCCAGCAGCGACGGACGGGTGAACACTGAAGCTTTCTTT. Protein sequence: CASSDGRVNTEAFF. Looking up the rest from reference TRBV5-1 and TRBJ1-1 gives the full variable domain: KAGVTQTPRYLIKTRGQQVTLSCSPISGHRSVSWYQQTPGQGLQFLFEYFSETQRNKGNFPGRFSGRQFSNSRSEMNVSTLELGDSALYLCASSDGRVNTEAFFGQGTRLTVV.

This clonotype came up a few times. The V and J genes are TRBV5-6 and TRBJ2-7; TRBD1 aligns across 10 bases. V trimming: 4 bases; J trimming: 3 bases; junction bases outside the gene matches: 7. Germline-derived CDR1 and CDR2 are SGHDT and YYEEEE. The length of the CDR3 is 15 residues. This CDR3 reads CASSAYGTGDYEQYF. CDR3 in DNA: TGTGCCAGCAGCGCCTATGGGACAGGGGACTACGAGCAGTACTTC.